This record covers a single T cell receptor (beta chain). Its antigen is not identified. The sample belongs to a study of pediatric ulcerative colitis. Findings of the study overall: Compared with controls, ulcerative colitis showed greater blood-rectum clone sharing. Substantially fewer templates came from a couple of patients' blood samples.

TCRdb's copy holds only in-frame clones and misses some; the assay was immunoSEQ multiplex PCR. The sample lists 15,000 to 20,000 clones; about 74% were seen once. One to two pinch biopsies were taken from the rectum during colonoscopy. CDR3 length: 17 residues. Germline V gene sequence: CDR1 SGHTA, CDR2 FQGNSA. V gave up 5 bases and J gave up 2 bases, with 19 bases separating them. The receptor's source is a girl aged 10-17 years with moderate ulcerative colitis. The sequenced sample was gut tissue. The V and J genes are TRBV7-2 and TRBJ2-1; tentatively, D is TRBD2 (6 bases). CDR3 protein: CASSPSTAGPAYNEQFF. For the CDR3, the DNA is TGTGCCAGCAGCCCCAGCACCGCGGGGCCCGCCTACAATGAGCAGTTCTTC.